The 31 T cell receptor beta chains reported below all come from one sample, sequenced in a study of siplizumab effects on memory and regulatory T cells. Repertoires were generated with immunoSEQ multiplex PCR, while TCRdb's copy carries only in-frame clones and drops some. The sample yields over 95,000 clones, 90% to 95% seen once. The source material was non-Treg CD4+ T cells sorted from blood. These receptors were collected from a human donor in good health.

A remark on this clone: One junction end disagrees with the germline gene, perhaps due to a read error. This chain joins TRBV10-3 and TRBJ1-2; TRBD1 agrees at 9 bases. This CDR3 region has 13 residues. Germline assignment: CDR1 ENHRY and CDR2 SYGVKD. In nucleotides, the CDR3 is TGTGCCATCAGTGATTCCCTAAGGGGGGACAGGGCGTTC. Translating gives CAISDSLRGDRAF.

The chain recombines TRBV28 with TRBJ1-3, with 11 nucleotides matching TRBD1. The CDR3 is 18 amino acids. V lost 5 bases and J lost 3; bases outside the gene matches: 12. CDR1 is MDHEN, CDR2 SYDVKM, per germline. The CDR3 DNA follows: TGTGCCAGCAGTACGAAAGCGGGGACAGGGGGGTTTGGAAACACCATATATTTT. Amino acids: CASSTKAGTGGFGNTIYF.

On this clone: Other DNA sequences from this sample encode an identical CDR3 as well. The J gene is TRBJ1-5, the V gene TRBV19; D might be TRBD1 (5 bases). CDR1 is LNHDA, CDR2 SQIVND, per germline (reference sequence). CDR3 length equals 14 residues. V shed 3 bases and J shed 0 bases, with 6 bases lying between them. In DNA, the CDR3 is TGTGCCAGTAGTATGGGGGGTAGCAATCAGCCCCAGCATTTT. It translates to CASSMGGSNQPQHF.

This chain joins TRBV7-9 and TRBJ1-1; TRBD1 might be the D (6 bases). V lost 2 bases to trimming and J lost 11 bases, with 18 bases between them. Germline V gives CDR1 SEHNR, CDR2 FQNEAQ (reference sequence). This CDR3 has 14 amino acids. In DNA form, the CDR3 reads TGTGCCAGCAGCTTACCTAGACAGGTGCGGGGTGCTTTCTTT. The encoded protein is CASSLPRQVRGAFF.

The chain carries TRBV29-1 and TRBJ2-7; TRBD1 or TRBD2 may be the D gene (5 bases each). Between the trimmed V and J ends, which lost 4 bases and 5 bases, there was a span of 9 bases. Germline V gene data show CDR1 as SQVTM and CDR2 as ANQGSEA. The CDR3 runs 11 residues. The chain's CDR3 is CSVGGYDEQYF. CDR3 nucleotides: TGCAGCGTTGGGGGGTACGACGAGCAGTACTTC.

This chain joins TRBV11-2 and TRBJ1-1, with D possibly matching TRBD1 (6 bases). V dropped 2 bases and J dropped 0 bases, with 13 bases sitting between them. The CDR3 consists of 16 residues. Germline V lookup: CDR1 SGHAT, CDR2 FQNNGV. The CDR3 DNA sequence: TGTGCCAGCAGCTTACCCCTGGGGGCTTTGAACACTGAAGCTTTCTTT. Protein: CASSLPLGALNTEAFF.

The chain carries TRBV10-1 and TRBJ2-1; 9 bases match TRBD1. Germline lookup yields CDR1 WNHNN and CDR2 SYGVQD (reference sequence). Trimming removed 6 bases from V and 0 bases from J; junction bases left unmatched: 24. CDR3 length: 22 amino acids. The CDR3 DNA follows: TGCGCCAGCAGCGGGACAGGGTTACCCGGCCGTTCATCATCAAGCTCCTACAATGAGCAGTTCTTC. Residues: CASSGTGLPGRSSSSSYNEQFF.

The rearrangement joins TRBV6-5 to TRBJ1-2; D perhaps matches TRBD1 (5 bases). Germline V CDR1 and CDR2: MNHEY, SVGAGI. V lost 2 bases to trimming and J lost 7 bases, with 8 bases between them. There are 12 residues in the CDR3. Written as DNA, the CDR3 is TGTGCCAGCAGTTACAGAGGGGCTGGCTACACCTTC. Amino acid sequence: CASSYRGAGYTF.

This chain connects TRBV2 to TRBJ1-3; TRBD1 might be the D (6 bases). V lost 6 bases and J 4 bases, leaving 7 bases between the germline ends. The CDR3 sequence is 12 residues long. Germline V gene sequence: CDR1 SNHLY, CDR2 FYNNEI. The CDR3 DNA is TGTGCCAGCAGCGGACAGGGAAACACCATATATTTT. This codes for CASSGQGNTIYF.

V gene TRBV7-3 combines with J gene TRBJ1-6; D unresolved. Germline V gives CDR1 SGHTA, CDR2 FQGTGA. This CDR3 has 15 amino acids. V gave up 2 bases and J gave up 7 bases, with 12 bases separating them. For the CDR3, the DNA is TGTGCCAGCAGCTTATTAGGGCAGGAGAATTCACCCCTCCACTTT. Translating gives CASSLLGQENSPLHF.

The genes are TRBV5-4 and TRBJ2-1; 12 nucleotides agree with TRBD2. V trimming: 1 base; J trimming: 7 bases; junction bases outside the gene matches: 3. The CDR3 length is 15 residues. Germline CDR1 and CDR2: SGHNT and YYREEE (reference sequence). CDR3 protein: CASSLTSGGLNEQFF. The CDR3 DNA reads TGTGCCAGCAGCTTGACTAGCGGGGGGTTGAATGAGCAGTTCTTC.

This CDR3 is CASSLGQGANYGYTF. Written as DNA, the CDR3 is TGCGCCAGCAGCCTCGGACAGGGGGCAAACTATGGCTACACCTTC. This rearrangement joins TRBV4-1 to TRBJ1-2, with TRBD1 matching 11 bases. The CDR3 sequence is 15 residues long. With 4 bases clipped from V and 2 bases from J, the junction kept 3 bases outside the gene matches. Germline V lookup: CDR1 MGHRA, CDR2 YSYEKL.

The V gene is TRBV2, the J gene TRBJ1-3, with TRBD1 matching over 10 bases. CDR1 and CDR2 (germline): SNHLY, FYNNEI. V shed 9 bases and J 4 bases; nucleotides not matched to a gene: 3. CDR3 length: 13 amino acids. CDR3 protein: CASGTGAGNTIYF. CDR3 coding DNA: TGTGCCAGTGGGACAGGGGCCGGAAACACCATATATTTT.

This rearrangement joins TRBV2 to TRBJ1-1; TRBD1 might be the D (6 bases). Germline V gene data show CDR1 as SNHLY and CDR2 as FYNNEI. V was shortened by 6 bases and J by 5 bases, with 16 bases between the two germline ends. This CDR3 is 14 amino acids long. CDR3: CASRGARGRTEAFF. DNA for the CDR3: TGTGCCAGCAGGGGAGCTAGGGGGAGAACTGAAGCTTTCTTT.

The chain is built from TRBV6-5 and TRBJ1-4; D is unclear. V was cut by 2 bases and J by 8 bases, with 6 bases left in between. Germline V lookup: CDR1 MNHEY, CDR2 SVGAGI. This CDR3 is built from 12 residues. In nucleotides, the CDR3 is TGTGCCAGCAGTTACCCGGGAGAAAAACTGTTTTTT. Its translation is CASSYPGEKLFF.

In DNA form, the CDR3 reads TGTGCCAGCAGCAAAGCCGGGACCTTCTATGGCTACACCTTC. Encoded protein: CASSKAGTFYGYTF. This chain connects TRBV21-1 to TRBJ1-2. TRBV21-1 is deemed a pseudogene. The CDR3 is 14 residues long.

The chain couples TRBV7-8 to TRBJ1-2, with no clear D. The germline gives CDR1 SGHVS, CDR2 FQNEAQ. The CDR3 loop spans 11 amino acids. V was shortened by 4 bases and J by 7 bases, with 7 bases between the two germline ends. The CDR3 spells CASSWGSGYTF. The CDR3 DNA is TGTGCCAGCAGCTGGGGTTCTGGCTACACCTTC.

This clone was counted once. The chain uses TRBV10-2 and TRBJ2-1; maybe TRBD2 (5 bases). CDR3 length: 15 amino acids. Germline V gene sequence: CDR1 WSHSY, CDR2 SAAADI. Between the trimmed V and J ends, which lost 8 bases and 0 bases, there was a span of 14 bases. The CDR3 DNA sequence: TGCGCCAGCGGGATACCGGGGTTCTCCTACAATGAGCAGTTCTTC. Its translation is CASGIPGFSYNEQFF.

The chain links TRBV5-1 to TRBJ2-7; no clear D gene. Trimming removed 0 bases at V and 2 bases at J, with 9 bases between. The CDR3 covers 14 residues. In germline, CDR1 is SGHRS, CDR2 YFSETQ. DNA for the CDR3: TGCGCCAGCAGCTTGGCGACCGATACCTACGAGCAGTACTTC. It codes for CASSLATDTYEQYF.

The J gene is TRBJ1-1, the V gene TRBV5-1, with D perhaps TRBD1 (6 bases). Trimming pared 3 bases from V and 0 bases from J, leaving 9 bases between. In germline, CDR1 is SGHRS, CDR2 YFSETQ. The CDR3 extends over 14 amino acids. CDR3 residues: CASSSTGLNTEAFF. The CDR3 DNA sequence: TGCGCCAGCAGCTCAACAGGGTTGAACACTGAAGCTTTCTTT. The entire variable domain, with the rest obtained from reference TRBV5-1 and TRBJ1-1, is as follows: KAGVTQTPRYLIKTRGQQVTLSCSPISGHRSVSWYQQTPGQGLQFLFEYFSETQRNKGNFPGRFSGRQFSNSRSEMNVSTLELGDSALYLCASSSTGLNTEAFFGQGTRLTVV.

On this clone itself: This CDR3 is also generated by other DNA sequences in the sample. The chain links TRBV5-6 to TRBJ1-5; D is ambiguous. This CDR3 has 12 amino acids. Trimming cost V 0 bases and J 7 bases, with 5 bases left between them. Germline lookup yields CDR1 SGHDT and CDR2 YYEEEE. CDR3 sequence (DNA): TGTGCCAGCAGCTTGGGCGTCCAGCCCCAGCATTTT. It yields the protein CASSLGVQPQHF.

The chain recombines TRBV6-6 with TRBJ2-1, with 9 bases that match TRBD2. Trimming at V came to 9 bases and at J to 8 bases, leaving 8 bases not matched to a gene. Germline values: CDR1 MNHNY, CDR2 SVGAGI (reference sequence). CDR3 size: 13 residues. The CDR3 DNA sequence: TGTGCCAGTGGCGGGGGGGCCATCTATGAGCAGTTCTTC. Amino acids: CASGGGAIYEQFF.

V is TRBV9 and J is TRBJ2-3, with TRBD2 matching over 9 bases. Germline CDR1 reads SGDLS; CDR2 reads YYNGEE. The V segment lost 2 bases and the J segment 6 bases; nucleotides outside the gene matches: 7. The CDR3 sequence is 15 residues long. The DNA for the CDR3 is TGTGCCAGCAGCGTCCAGCGGGGGGACTTGGATACGCAGTATTTT. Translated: CASSVQRGDLDTQYF.

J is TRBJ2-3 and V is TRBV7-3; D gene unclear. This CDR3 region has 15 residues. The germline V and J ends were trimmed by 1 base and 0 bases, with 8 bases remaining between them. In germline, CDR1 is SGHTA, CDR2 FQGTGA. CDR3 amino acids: CASSLMGISTDTQYF. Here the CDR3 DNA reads TGTGCCAGCAGCTTAATGGGTATTAGCACAGATACGCAGTATTTT.

This chain's CDR3 is CASRQGAGGELFF. The CDR3 nucleotides read TGTGCCAGTAGACAGGGGGCCGGCGGGGAGCTGTTTTTT. The V gene is TRBV6-5, the J gene TRBJ2-2; 10 bases fit TRBD1. J gave up 7 bases and V 9 bases, and 5 bases lay outside the gene matches. Germline values: CDR1 MNHEY, CDR2 SVGAGI. The CDR3 consists of 13 residues.

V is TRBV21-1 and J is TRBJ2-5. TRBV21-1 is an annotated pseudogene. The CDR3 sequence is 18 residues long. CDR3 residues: CASSKEDNPGRPKRTQYF. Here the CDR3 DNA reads TGTGCCAGCAGCAAAGAGGATAACCCGGGACGCCCGAAACGGACCCAGTACTTC.

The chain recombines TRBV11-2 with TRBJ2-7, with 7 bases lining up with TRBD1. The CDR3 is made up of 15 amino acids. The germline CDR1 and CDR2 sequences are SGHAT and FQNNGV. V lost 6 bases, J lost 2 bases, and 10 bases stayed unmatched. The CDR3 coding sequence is TGTGCCAGCAGACAGACAGGGTCCCCAACCTACGAGCAGTACTTC. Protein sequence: CASRQTGSPTYEQYF.

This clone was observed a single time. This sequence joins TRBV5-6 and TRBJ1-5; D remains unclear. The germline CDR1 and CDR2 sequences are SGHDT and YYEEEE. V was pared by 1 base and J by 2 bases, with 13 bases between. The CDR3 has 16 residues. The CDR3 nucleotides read TGTGCCAGCAGCTTGAGGTCCGTCTTGGGCAATCAGCCCCAGCATTTT. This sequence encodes CASSLRSVLGNQPQHF.

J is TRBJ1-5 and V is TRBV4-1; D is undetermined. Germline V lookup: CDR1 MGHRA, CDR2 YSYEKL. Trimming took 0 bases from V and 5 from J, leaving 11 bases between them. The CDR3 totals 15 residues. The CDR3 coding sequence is TGCGCCAGCAGCCAAGAGTCGGCGGGGTATCAGCCCCAGCATTTT. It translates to CASSQESAGYQPQHF.

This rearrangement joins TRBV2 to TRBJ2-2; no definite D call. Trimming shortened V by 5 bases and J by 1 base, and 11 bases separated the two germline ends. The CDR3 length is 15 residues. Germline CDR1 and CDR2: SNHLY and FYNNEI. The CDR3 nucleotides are TGTGCCAGCAGTAGCGACGGATTGAACACCGGGGAGCTGTTTTTT. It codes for CASSSDGLNTGELFF. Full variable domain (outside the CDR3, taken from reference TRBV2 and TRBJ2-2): EPEVTQTPSHQVTQMGQEVILRCVPISNHLYFYWYRQILGQKVEFLVSFYNNEISEKSEIFDDQFSVERPDGSNFTLKIRSTKLEDSAMYFCASSSDGLNTGELFFGEGSRLTVL.

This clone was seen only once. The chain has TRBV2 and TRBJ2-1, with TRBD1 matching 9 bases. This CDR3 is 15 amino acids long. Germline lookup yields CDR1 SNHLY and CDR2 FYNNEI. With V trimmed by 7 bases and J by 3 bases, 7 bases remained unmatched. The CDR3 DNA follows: TGTGCCAGCATGGAACAGGGGGCTAGCTACAATGAGCAGTTCTTC. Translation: CASMEQGASYNEQFF.